These T cell receptor beta chains were read from a single sample in a study of blood T cell repertoires in COVID-19. Profiled with immunoSEQ multiplex PCR; TCRdb holds only in-frame clones, not every one. Of about 160,000 clones listed, about 90% are singletons. Sequenced input: PBMCs or T cells enriched from blood (not recorded which). The receptors were gathered from a woman aged 45 to 65 who had recovered from COVID-19. The CDR3 runs from the conserved cysteine through the conserved F or W. The order of the fields is V gene, D gene, J gene, CDR3 length, CDR3 protein. A D gene is named only where the DNA matches it firmly.

TRBV30,NA,TRBJ1-5,13,CAWSVGVDQPQHF
TRBV7-7,NA,TRBJ1-6,16,CASSLAWLGSNSPLHF
TRBV12-3/TRBV12-4,NA,TRBJ1-4,11,CASSFAGKLFF
TRBV27,TRBD1,TRBJ1-4,14,CASRKTGGNEKLFF
TRBV18,NA,TRBJ2-3,13,CASFGGRTDTQYF
TRBV29-1,TRBD1,TRBJ1-1,14,CSVGRQGGDTEAFF
TRBV30,TRBD1,TRBJ1-2,13,CAWSAQGGYGYTF
TRBV7-8,TRBD1,TRBJ1-1,15,CASSFVGGFVTEAFF
TRBV7-2,NA,TRBJ2-1,13,CASSLSRYNEQFF
TRBV6-5,NA,TRBJ1-2,12,CASSNPGEGYTF
TRBV4-1,TRBD2,TRBJ2-1,18,CASSPGTSGMSSYNEQFF
TRBV6-5,NA,TRBJ1-1,14,CASTRSVMNTEAFF
TRBV5-1,NA,TRBJ2-6,17,CASSRTGSISGANVLTF
TRBV6-1,TRBD2,TRBJ2-4,21,CASSEAFLLAGGDRAKNIQYF
TRBV19,NA,TRBJ1-1,13,CASSSSVNTEAFF
TRBV7-2,NA,TRBJ1-5,13,CASRGGANQPQHF
TRBV24-1,NA,TRBJ2-7,12,CATSGGSYEQYF
TRBV6-5,NA,TRBJ2-2,16,CASSSPGREESGELFF
TRBV7-9,TRBD1,TRBJ1-5,18,CASRPETGGSVSNQPQHF
TRBV24-1,TRBD1,TRBJ2-5,16,CATSDSGGGVQETQYF
TRBV18,NA,TRBJ1-3,17,CASSRAPGIDSGNTIYF
TRBV7-9,NA,TRBJ1-6,16,CASSPAQGSLESPLHF
TRBV3-1/TRBV3-2,TRBD2,TRBJ2-7,16,CASSQGLAGETYEQYF
TRBV4-2,TRBD2,TRBJ2-1,15,CASSQMGLAGNEQFF
TRBV2,TRBD2,TRBJ2-1,15,CASTRKREGLNEQFF
TRBV5-5,NA,TRBJ1-2,16,CASSLGGRGANYGYTF
TRBV19,NA,TRBJ1-5,14,CASKAGMGNQPQHF
TRBV19,TRBD2,TRBJ2-1,14,CASRIAGVGNEQFF
TRBV14,NA,TRBJ1-1,14,CASSHPGMNTEAFF
TRBV9,TRBD1,TRBJ2-7,20,CASSVGPGTGVLRVDYEQYF
TRBV4-1,TRBD2,TRBJ2-7,15,CASSQVQREAIEQYF
TRBV9,TRBD2,TRBJ2-1,15,CASSALAGGSREQFF
TRBV5-4,TRBD2,TRBJ2-7,17,CASSLEGRSGSGGEQYF
TRBV12-3/TRBV12-4,NA,TRBJ1-1,13,CASSSLSNTEAFF
TRBV3-1/TRBV3-2,NA,TRBJ2-1,17,CASSTKLDGTLVNEQFF
TRBV6-5,NA,TRBJ2-1,14,CASSPGQSGNEQFF
TRBV27,TRBD2,TRBJ2-1,16,CASRSYSGSSYNEQFF